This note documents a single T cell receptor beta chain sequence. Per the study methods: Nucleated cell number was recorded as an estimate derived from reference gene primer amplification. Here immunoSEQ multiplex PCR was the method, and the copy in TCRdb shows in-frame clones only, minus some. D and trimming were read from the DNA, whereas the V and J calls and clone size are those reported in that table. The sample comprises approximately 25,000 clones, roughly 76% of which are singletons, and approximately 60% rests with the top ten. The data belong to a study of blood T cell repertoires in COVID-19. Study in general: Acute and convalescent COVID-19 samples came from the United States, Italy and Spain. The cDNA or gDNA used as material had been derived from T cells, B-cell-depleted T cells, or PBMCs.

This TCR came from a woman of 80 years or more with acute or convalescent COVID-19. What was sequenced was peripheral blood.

CDR3 in DNA: TGCAGTGCAAGGGACAGGGACGAGCAGTACTTC. This sequence encodes CSARDRDEQYF. The chain joins TRBV20-1 to TRBJ2-7; 9 nucleotides agree with TRBD1. V was clipped by 6 bases and J by 5 bases; unmatched bases: 2. The CDR3 sequence is 11 residues long. Germline lookup yields CDR1 DFQATT and CDR2 SNEGSKA (reference sequence).